These T cell receptor beta chains were read from a single sample in a study of blood T cells in healthy people across ages. TCRdb called the 5' RACE reads again in MiXCR, with one record for every CDR3 protein. The repertoire holds about a million distinct CDR3 sequences, with roughly two fifths as singletons. Sequenced input: blood. The receptors here all came from a man between 18 and 29 years old in good health. The CDR3 runs from the conserved cysteine through the conserved F or W. The D gene is left open where the match is weak. A clone size is listed for some rows: how often the clone was seen (once, few, many), or a class if it is expanded.

NA TRBJ1-1 many TRBV12-3/TRBV12-4 14 CASSLQGMNTEAFF TGTGCCAGCAGCCTACAGGGTATGAACACTGAAGCTTTCTTT
NA TRBJ1-2 few TRBV9 12 CASNGLVGGYTF TGTGCCAGCAATGGGCTAGTCGGCGGCTACACCTTC
NA TRBJ2-7 NA TRBV6-6 14 CASSGRGMYNEQYF TGTGCCAGCAGCGGGCGGGGTATGTACAATGAGCAGTACTTC
TRBD1 TRBJ2-2 NA TRBV9 15 CASTLSGGITGELFF TGTGCCAGCACTTTGTCAGGGGGAATAACCGGGGAGCTGTTTTTT
NA TRBJ1-1 NA TRBV10-3 13 CAISGVWGTEAFF TGTGCCATCAGTGGGGTTTGGGGCACTGAAGCTTTCTTT
NA TRBJ2-4 NA TRBV15 16 CATSRVDAGVKNIQYF TGTGCCACCAGCAGAGTAGACGCAGGGGTCAAAAACATTCAGTACTTC
TRBD1 TRBJ2-3 NA TRBV6-6 16 CASSLRGTGGLQFQYF TGTGCCAGCAGTTTACGGGGGACAGGGGGCCTTCAATTCCAGTATTTT
TRBD2 TRBJ2-7 NA TRBV13 15 CASSLVSSGGDEQYF TGTGCCAGCAGCTTAGTCTCTAGCGGGGGGGATGAGCAGTACTTC
TRBD1 TRBJ2-5 NA TRBV20-1 13 CSARGTDQETQYF TGCAGTGCTAGGGGGACAGATCAAGAGACCCAGTACTTC
TRBD1 TRBJ1-2 once TRBV2 13 CASVTGAEYGYTF TGTGCCAGCGTGACAGGGGCGGAGTATGGCTACACCTTC
NA TRBJ1-2 few TRBV4-1 15 CASSQVVSNNYGYTF TGCGCCAGCAGCCAAGTGGTCAGCAACAACTATGGCTACACCTTC
NA TRBJ1-4 NA TRBV9 16 CASSVGPDQLGERLFF TGTGCCAGCAGCGTAGGTCCAGACCAACTTGGGGAAAGACTGTTTTTT
NA TRBJ1-2 NA TRBV20-1 12 CSATLTPPGYTF TGCAGTGCCACCCTAACACCGCCGGGCTACACCTTC
TRBD2 TRBJ2-7 few TRBV20-1 12 CSAAGGLYEQYF TGCAGTGCTGCGGGGGGTCTTTACGAGCAGTACTTC
TRBD2 TRBJ2-1 NA TRBV12-5 18 CASGLVSVLAGGYNEQFF TGTGCTAGTGGTTTGGTATCGGTCCTAGCGGGGGGCTACAATGAGCAGTTCTTC
TRBD1 TRBJ2-3 NA TRBV12-3/TRBV12-4 15 CASSYTGASTDTQYF TGTGCCAGCAGTTATACAGGGGCGAGCACAGATACGCAGTATTTT
NA TRBJ1-1 NA TRBV4-2 19 CASSQDTYPSWAESTEAFF TGTGCCAGCAGCCAAGACACTTACCCCTCTTGGGCCGAGAGCACTGAAGCTTTCTTT
NA TRBJ2-2 NA TRBV6-2/TRBV6-3 15 CASSYMRSNTGELFF TGTGCCAGCAGTTACATGAGATCGAACACCGGGGAGCTGTTTTTT
NA TRBJ2-7 NA TRBV20-1 15 CGATGLSSRGYEQYF TGCGGTGCCACGGGGTTGTCCAGTAGGGGCTACGAGCAGTACTTC
NA TRBJ2-3 NA TRBV20-1 13 CSPRGPSTDTQYF TGCAGTCCTCGGGGGCCTAGCACAGATACGCAGTATTTT
TRBD1 TRBJ2-5 many TRBV5-1 14 CASSLDRAQETQYF TGTGCCAGCAGTTTGGACAGGGCCCAAGAGACCCAGTACTTC
TRBD1 TRBJ1-5 NA TRBV3-1 16 CASSQAGTGGNQPQHF TGTGCCAGCAGCCAAGCTGGGACAGGAGGCAATCAGCCCCAGCATTTT
TRBD1 TRBJ1-3 many TRBV3-1 19 CASSPIDRGALKSGNTIYF TGTGCCAGCAGCCCCATCGACAGGGGGGCGTTGAAATCTGGAAACACCATATATTTT
TRBD2 TRBJ2-3 NA TRBV7-6 18 CASSPRTSGSSETDTQYF TGTGCCAGCAGCCCCCGGACTAGCGGGTCGAGTGAGACAGATACGCAGTATTTT
NA TRBJ2-7 few TRBV10-3 15 CAISEIFGDSYEQYF TGTGCCATCAGTGAGATTTTCGGGGACTCCTACGAGCAGTACTTC
NA TRBJ1-2 few TRBV7-3 14 CASSLGGGISGYTF TGTGCCAGCAGTTTAGGCGGAGGGATAAGTGGCTACACCTTC
NA TRBJ2-2 NA TRBV6-5 15 CASSYSGAGTGELFF TGTGCCAGCAGTTACTCAGGGGCGGGGACCGGGGAGCTGTTTTTT
NA TRBJ2-1 NA TRBV7-2 15 CASRFDRSSYNEQFF TGTGCCAGCAGATTTGACAGGAGCTCCTACAATGAGCAGTTCTTC
TRBD2 TRBJ2-5 NA TRBV27 15 CASSLTGLAEETQYF TGTGCCAGTAGTTTAACGGGACTAGCGGAAGAGACCCAGTACTTC
NA TRBJ1-2 NA TRBV5-4 15 CASSLVAASTHSYTF TGTGCCAGCAGCTTGGTGGCAGCCTCGACTCATAGCTACACCTTC
NA TRBJ2-2 NA TRBV7-2 16 CASSLISYGNTGELFF TGTGCCAGCAGCTTAATATCTTATGGGAACACCGGGGAGCTGTTTTTT
TRBD1 TRBJ2-7 NA TRBV7-6 14 CASGFRQGDYEQYF TGTGCCAGCGGCTTCCGACAGGGAGACTACGAGCAGTACTTC
TRBD1 TRBJ1-4 NA TRBV7-2 15 CASSLQGGPNEKLFF TGTGCCAGCAGCTTACAGGGGGGGCCTAATGAAAAACTGTTTTTT
NA TRBJ2-5 NA TRBV12-3/TRBV12-4 12 CVSSLSRETQYF TGTGTCAGCAGTTTAAGCCGAGAGACCCAGTACTTC
NA TRBJ2-1 NA TRBV20-1 13 CSASADRDNEQFF TGCAGTGCTAGTGCCGACAGAGACAATGAGCAGTTCTTC
NA TRBJ1-3 NA TRBV7-8 14 CASSLVGSGNTIYF TGTGCCAGCAGCTTAGTAGGGTCTGGAAACACCATATATTTT
NA TRBJ1-1 few TRBV13 15 CASSATESGNTEAFF TGTGCCAGCAGCGCCACTGAGTCCGGGAACACTGAAGCTTTCTTT
NA TRBJ1-2 few TRBV9 14 CASSPSAGVNGYTF TGTGCCAGCAGCCCCTCTGCGGGGGTGAACGGCTACACCTTC
TRBD1 TRBJ1-2 NA TRBV11-2 13 CASSTDRLEGYTF TGTGCCAGCAGTACGGACAGGCTAGAGGGCTACACCTTC
TRBD1 TRBJ1-5 few TRBV7-9 14 CASSRTGINQPQHF TGTGCCAGCAGCAGGACAGGGATCAATCAGCCCCAGCATTTT
NA TRBJ1-5 few TRBV6-2/TRBV6-3 14 CASNGTPGNQPQHF TGTGCCAGCAACGGGACACCCGGCAATCAGCCCCAGCATTTT
NA TRBJ1-1 NA TRBV4-3 15 CASSQDPALNTEAFF TGCGCCAGCAGCCAAGATCCGGCCCTGAACACTGAAGCTTTCTTT
TRBD1 TRBJ1-2 NA TRBV5-1 14 CASSLGQGADGYSF TGCGCCAGCAGCTTGGGACAGGGGGCGGATGGCTACTCCTTC
NA TRBJ1-2 NA TRBV2 12 CASSDNIHGYTF TGTGCCAGCAGTGATAACATCCATGGCTACACCTTC
TRBD1 TRBJ1-1 NA TRBV5-1 14 CASSLQGARAEAFF TGCGCCAGCAGCTTACAGGGGGCGAGGGCTGAAGCTTTCTTT
NA TRBJ2-3 NA TRBV5-1 16 CASSLVGSSSTDTQYF TGCGCCAGCAGCTTGGTCGGGTCTTCTAGCACAGATACGCAGTATTTT
TRBD2 TRBJ2-3 NA TRBV12-3/TRBV12-4 17 CASPPNPTSVRADTQYF TGTGCCAGCCCCCCGAATCCCACTAGCGTGAGAGCAGATACGCAGTATTTT
NA TRBJ1-2 few TRBV2 14 CASSEGTGSYGYTF TGTGCCAGCAGTGAGGGAACAGGGAGCTATGGCTACACCTTC
NA TRBJ1-2 NA TRBV27 13 CASRMTADYGYTF TGTGCCAGCAGGATGACGGCCGATTATGGCTACACCTTC
TRBD2 TRBJ2-7 NA TRBV20-1 14 CSAPRITGGYEQYF TGCAGTGCTCCCCGTATAACGGGGGGTTACGAGCAGTACTTC
NA TRBJ2-5 NA TRBV27 14 CASSPREIQETQYF TGTGCCAGCAGTCCCCGGGAGATTCAAGAGACCCAGTACTTC
TRBD2 TRBJ2-1 NA TRBV20-1 14 CSARSGGPNNEQFF TGCAGTGCTCGGAGCGGGGGGCCTAACAATGAGCAGTTCTTC
NA TRBJ1-1 NA TRBV6-5 14 CASSSWGVGTEAFF TGTGCCAGCAGTTCGTGGGGGGTCGGAACTGAAGCTTTCTTT
NA TRBJ1-2 many TRBV27 12 CASSFGGHGYTF TGTGCCAGCAGTTTTGGGGGTCATGGCTACACCTTC
NA TRBJ1-1 NA TRBV9 15 CASSPTGNLNTEAFF TGTGCCAGCAGCCCCACAGGGAACTTGAACACTGAAGCTTTCTTT
NA TRBJ2-3 NA TRBV3-1 15 CASSQESLGGDTQYF TGTGCCAGCAGCCAAGAATCCCTGGGAGGAGATACGCAGTATTTT